A single sample gave rise to the 14 T cell receptor beta chains below, sequenced in a study of post-analysis software for immune sequencing data. Whole-study results and caveats: The study found TRBV5-6, TRBV5-1 and TRBV20-1 among five TRBV segments more frequent in patients than controls.

The antigens for these receptors are not known. Prepared TCR beta cDNA libraries contained unique molecular identifiers. A single record per CDR3 protein comes from TCRdb applying MiXCR to the PCR reads. The table has fewer than 850,000 distinct CDR3 sequences, about half seen once. Sequenced sample: blood. The receptors were sampled from a girl aged 10 to 17 with multiple sclerosis.

The chain couples TRBV12-3 or TRBV12-4 to TRBJ2-7; 7 bases line up with TRBD1. The CDR3 covers 15 residues. The V segment lost 5 bases and the J segment 4 bases; nucleotides outside the gene matches: 11. The CDR3 DNA reads TGTGCCAGCAGTCCCCCTTCGGGACAGACATACGAGCAGTACTTC. Translated, it gives CASSPPSGQTYEQYF.

A word on this clonotype: The junction departs from the called germline gene at one end, perhaps through a read error. The chain carries TRBV7-2 and TRBJ2-7; 7 bases map to TRBD1. CDR1 is SGHTA and CDR2 is FQGNSA in the germline V gene. The CDR3 covers 13 residues. Written as DNA, the CDR3 is TGTGCCGGCAGCCCGGACAGGATCTACGAGCAGTACTTC. Its protein is CAGSPDRIYEQYF.

This chain uses TRBV30 with TRBJ2-3; D is ambiguous. Deletions cut 0 bases from V and 1 base from J, with 8 bases between. CDR3 length equals 14 residues. Germline V gives CDR1 GTSNPN, CDR2 SVGIG (reference sequence). CDR3 sequence reads: CAWSVGSRTDTQYF. CDR3 in DNA: TGTGCCTGGAGTGTGGGGTCTCGCACAGATACGCAGTATTTT.

The chain joins TRBV10-3 to TRBJ2-7, with 14 bases aligning to TRBD2. The end of the DNA aligns better with TRBJ2-5, so the J call may be wrong. From germline, CDR1 is ENHRY and CDR2 SYGVKD. There are 16 residues in the CDR3. CDR3 in amino acids: CAISAGTSGSKETQYF. The CDR3 DNA reads TGTGCCATCAGCGCCGGGACTAGCGGGAGTAAAGAGACCCAGTACTTC.

This clonotype was counted between two and nine times. The gene calls are TRBV6-1 and TRBJ2-1; 9 nucleotides match TRBD1. V shed 1 base and J 5 bases; nucleotides not matched to a gene: 6. The germline gives CDR1 MNHNS, CDR2 SASEGT. The CDR3 is made up of 16 amino acids. The CDR3 region has the DNA TGTGCCAGCAGTGAAGTGACAGGGGGATACGACAATGAGCAGTTCTTC. Protein sequence: CASSEVTGGYDNEQFF.

The chain carries TRBV6-2 or TRBV6-3 and TRBJ1-6, with TRBD1 matching over 9 bases. The CDR3 extends over 14 amino acids. The germline V gene encodes CDR1 MNHEY and CDR2 SVGEGT. The V segment lost 5 bases and the J segment 10 bases; nucleotides outside the gene matches: 6. CDR3 sequence: CASSLQGARSPLHF. The CDR3 nucleotides read TGTGCCAGCAGTCTACAGGGGGCGAGGTCACCCCTCCACTTT.

This clonotype came up a few times. The CDR3 DNA reads TGTGCCAGCCTGGGTGGTCCGCCGGATACGCAGTATTTT. This codes for CASLGGPPDTQYF. The chain links TRBV27 to TRBJ2-3; D ambiguous. With 8 bases removed from V and 6 bases from J, the gap between germline ends came to 15 bases. Germline V gives CDR1 MNHEY, CDR2 SMNVEV (reference sequence). This CDR3 comprises 13 residues.

This chain links TRBV20-1 with TRBJ2-1; D may be TRBD1 (5 bases). This CDR3 is built from 15 residues. From germline, CDR1 is DFQATT and CDR2 SNEGSKA (reference sequence). V was shortened by 0 bases and J by 7 bases, with 16 bases between the two germline ends. The CDR3 region has the DNA TGCAGTGCTAGAGATCGGCAGGGCAAATATAATGAGCAGTTCTTC. Translated: CSARDRQGKYNEQFF.

This clonotype was seen at least ten times. The CDR3 DNA reads as TGTGCCAGCAGCCTTAACGAAGCGGGGAGCTCCTACAATGAGCAGTTCTTC. Protein: CASSLNEAGSSYNEQFF. V gene TRBV25-1 combines with J gene TRBJ2-1, with 7 bases identical to TRBD2. Germline V lookup: CDR1 MGHDK, CDR2 SYGVNS. J was trimmed by 0 bases and V by 6 bases; bases with no gene match: 11. The CDR3 covers 17 residues.

The chain links TRBV10-3 to TRBJ2-1; 14 nucleotides align to TRBD2. The CDR3 sequence is 20 residues long. With 11 bases clipped from V and 0 bases from J, the junction kept 18 bases outside the gene matches. Germline V gene lookup returns CDR1 ENHRY and CDR2 SYGVKD. The CDR3 nucleotides are TGTGCCTCTGGGCGACTAGCGGGAGGGTCCGTCGGGGGCTCCTACAATGAGCAGTTCTTC. Translation gives CASGRLAGGSVGGSYNEQFF.

This clonotype was picked up one time. One junction end disagrees with the germline gene, perhaps due to a read error. The V and J genes are TRBV5-1 and TRBJ2-1; TRBD2 is a possible D gene (5 bases). Germline V CDR1 and CDR2: SGHRS, YFSETQ. The CDR3 runs to 14 residues. The CDR3 here is CAGSTRGGHNEQFF. The CDR3 DNA reads as TGCGCCGGCAGTACTAGAGGAGGCCACAATGAGCAGTTCTTC.

There are a few counts of this clonotype. The chain has TRBV9 and TRBJ2-3; 9 bases fit TRBD1. This CDR3 is 14 amino acids long. After removal of 0 bases from V and 5 bases from J, the junction contained 1 base not matched to a gene. Germline loops: CDR1 SGDLS, CDR2 YYNGEE. The CDR3: CASSVGQGGDTQYF. CDR3 DNA sequence: TGTGCCAGCAGCGTAGGACAGGGGGGAGATACGCAGTATTTT.

The chain recombines TRBV29-1 with TRBJ2-1, with D tentatively TRBD2 (5 bases). Germline CDR1 is SQVTM and CDR2 is ANQGSEA. V lost 3 bases and J 4 bases, leaving 19 bases between the germline ends. This CDR3 region has 16 residues. In DNA form, the CDR3 reads TGCAGCGTTGATGGGCTACCCAAACTAGAGTACAATGAGCAGTTCTTC. It codes for CSVDGLPKLEYNEQFF.

The genes are TRBV5-5 and TRBJ1-1; D ambiguous. V dropped 4 bases and J dropped 1 base, with 14 bases sitting between them. CDR1 and CDR2 from the germline V gene are SGHKS and YYEKEE (reference sequence). CDR3 size: 15 residues. Here the CDR3 reads CASSRTANTNTEAFF. DNA of the CDR3: TGTGCCAGCAGCCGGACGGCGAATACGAACACTGAAGCTTTCTTT.